This passage covers 17 T cell receptor beta chains from one sample sequenced in a study of shared clonotypes between healthy human individuals. The protocol was immunoSEQ multiplex PCR, while the TCRdb copy is restricted to in-frame clones and leaves out a portion. The table lists about 2.4 million clones, around nine tenths of them singletons. The sequencing sample was made of naive CD4+ T cells sorted from blood. As for subset: CD45RA+ positively selected. The receptors come from a man between 18 and 35 years old in good health.

V and J are TRBV25-1 and TRBJ1-6; 9 bases agree with TRBD1. This CDR3 is built from 14 residues. The V and J ends lost 4 bases and 9 bases, in that order; junction bases with no gene match: 4. Germline CDR1 and CDR2: MGHDK and SYGVNS. In nucleotides, the CDR3 is TGTGCCAGCAGTGCGGACAGGGGAGGTTCACCCCTCCACTTT. Its protein product is CASSADRGGSPLHF.

This sequence joins TRBV7-2 and TRBJ2-2; the match to TRBD2 covers 7 bases. This CDR3 contains 15 residues. Germline assignment: CDR1 SGHTA and CDR2 FQGNSA. The V and J ends lost 6 bases and 6 bases, in that order; junction bases with no gene match: 10. The CDR3 sequence: CASRLNSGVAGELFF. As DNA, the CDR3 is TGTGCCAGCAGACTTAACAGCGGGGTGGCCGGGGAGCTGTTTTTT.

V gene TRBV2 combines with J gene TRBJ1-4; D ambiguous. Trimming took 4 bases from V and 3 from J, leaving 9 bases between them. The CDR3 has 14 amino acids. Germline CDR1 SNHLY, CDR2 FYNNEI. The chain's CDR3 is CASSARGSNEKLFF. In DNA form, the CDR3 reads TGTGCCAGCAGTGCCCGGGGATCTAATGAAAAACTGTTTTTT.

The V gene is TRBV7-9, the J gene TRBJ2-3, with TRBD1 identical over 7 bases. The CDR3 loop spans 15 amino acids. CDR1 SEHNR and CDR2 FQNEAQ come from the germline V gene (reference sequence). Trimming at V came to 3 bases and at J to 2 bases, leaving 5 bases not matched to a gene. The CDR3 protein is CASSFTGQITDTQYF. DNA of the CDR3: TGTGCCAGCAGCTTTACGGGACAGATCACAGATACGCAGTATTTT. Full variable domain (rest looked up from reference TRBV7-9 and TRBJ2-3): DTGVSQNPRHKITKRGQNVTFRCDPISEHNRLYWYRQTLGQGPEFLTYFQNEAQLEKSRLLSDRFSAERPKGSFSTLEIQRTEQGDSAMYLCASSFTGQITDTQYFGPGTRLTVL.

Remarks on this clone: The same CDR3 also results from other DNA sequences found in this sample. V and J are TRBV5-1 and TRBJ1-1; D is undetermined. The CDR3 sequence is 14 residues long. V was trimmed by 0 bases and J by 1 base, leaving 7 bases between them. Per the germline V gene, CDR1 is SGHRS and CDR2 is YFSETQ. The CDR3 is CASSLDPGNTEAFF. Written as DNA, the CDR3 is TGCGCCAGCAGCTTGGATCCGGGGAACACTGAAGCTTTCTTT.

The J gene is TRBJ2-2, the V gene TRBV11-2, with D hard to call. Germline V lookup: CDR1 SGHAT, CDR2 FQNNGV. The CDR3 spans 15 residues. V gave up 1 base and J gave up 0 bases, with 6 bases separating them. CDR3 in amino acids: CASSLVGTNTGELFF. The CDR3 DNA is TGTGCCAGCAGCTTAGTGGGTACGAACACCGGGGAGCTGTTTTTT.

The chain joins TRBV21-1 to TRBJ1-5. TRBV21-1 is an annotated pseudogene. The CDR3 runs 14 residues. CDR3 sequence (DNA): TGTGCCAGCAGCAATATCCCAAGCAATCAGCCCCAGCATTTT. It is translated as CASSNIPSNQPQHF.

This clone showed up just once. CDR3 sequence: CASSKQGQGETQYF. In DNA, the CDR3 is TGTGCCAGCAGCAAACAGGGACAGGGAGAGACCCAGTACTTC. V is TRBV7-3 and J is TRBJ2-5; 9 positions match TRBD1. V lost 5 bases, J lost 4 bases, and 5 bases stayed unmatched. The germline V gene encodes CDR1 SGHTA and CDR2 FQGTGA. The CDR3 is made up of 14 amino acids.

The rearrangement uses TRBV4-3 and TRBJ2-2; 7 bases agree with TRBD2. Trimming cost V 2 bases and J 4 bases; bases outside gene matches: 7. The CDR3 consists of 16 residues. CDR1 LGHNA and CDR2 YSLEER come from the germline V gene. This CDR3 is CASSQNLAATTGELFF. For the CDR3, the DNA is TGCGCCAGCAGCCAAAACCTAGCGGCAACCACCGGGGAGCTGTTTTTT.

V usage is TRBV5-1 and J usage is TRBJ1-4, with 7 positions matching TRBD1. With 0 bases clipped from V and 5 bases from J, the junction kept 4 bases outside the gene matches. The CDR3 is 15 residues long. Germline V lookup: CDR1 SGHRS, CDR2 YFSETQ. CDR3 loop: CASSLAGRGNEKLFF. The CDR3 DNA sequence: TGCGCCAGCAGCTTGGCCGGCAGGGGGAATGAAAAACTGTTTTTT.

This rearrangement joins TRBV23-1 to TRBJ1-3; TRBD1 matches 7 bases. TRBV23-1 is labeled an ORF, and its function is uncertain. The CDR3 has 15 residues. With 6 bases clipped from V and 3 bases from J, the junction kept 8 bases outside the gene matches. The DNA of the CDR3 is TGCGCCAGCAGCTACGGGACAGCGAATGGAAACACCATATATTTT. This translates into CASSYGTANGNTIYF.

The chain carries TRBV4-2 and TRBJ1-1; weak D call: TRBD1 (6 bases). The CDR3 sequence is 18 residues long. Germline V gives CDR1 LGHNA, CDR2 YNFKEQ. V dropped 1 base and J dropped 0 bases, with 18 bases sitting between them. CDR3 region: CASSQAGWAGVMNTEAFF. For the CDR3, the DNA is TGTGCCAGCAGCCAAGCCGGTTGGGCAGGGGTGATGAACACTGAAGCTTTCTTT.

About this clone itself: The identical CDR3 is also encoded by other nucleotide sequences in the sample. This chain connects TRBV19 to TRBJ2-6; D perhaps matches TRBD2 (6 bases). Trimming took off 6 bases at V and 0 bases at J, with 9 bases between the two ends. The germline V gene encodes CDR1 LNHDA and CDR2 SQIVND (reference sequence). The CDR3 spans 15 residues. This CDR3 reads CASSRGSSGANVLTF. CDR3 DNA: TGTGCCAGTAGCCGGGGGAGCTCTGGGGCCAACGTCCTGACTTTC. Together with reference TRBV19 and TRBJ2-6, the CDR3 gives the full variable domain: DGGITQSPKYLFRKEGQNVTLSCEQNLNHDAMYWYRQDPGQGLRLIYYSQIVNDFQKGDIAEGYSVSREKKESFPLTVTSAQKNPTAFYLCASSRGSSGANVLTFGAGSRLTVL.

This clone was counted a few times. Here the CDR3 reads CASSKGLDQPQHF. CDR3 nucleotide sequence: TGTGCCAGCTCAAAGGGTTTGGATCAGCCCCAGCATTTT. V and J are TRBV18 and TRBJ1-5; D ambiguous. The CDR3 totals 13 residues. V lost 5 bases, J lost 5 bases, and 10 bases lay in between. The germline V gene has CDR1 KGHSH and CDR2 LQKENI.

The chain carries TRBV4-2 and TRBJ2-3; the D is unclear. Germline CDR1 is LGHNA and CDR2 is YNFKEQ. The CDR3 loop spans 16 amino acids. V was clipped by 3 bases and J by 0 bases, with 13 bases between them. The CDR3 coding sequence is TGTGCCAGCAGCCAGAAATTACATAGAAGCACAGATACGCAGTATTTT. It translates to CASSQKLHRSTDTQYF.

The CDR3 loop reads CAWSSLGATEAFF. CDR3 coding DNA: TGTGCCTGGAGTTCTCTGGGGGCCACTGAAGCTTTCTTT. The chain is built from TRBV30 and TRBJ1-1; possible D gene TRBD1, 6 bases. Germline V lookup: CDR1 GTSNPN, CDR2 SVGIG (reference sequence). Between the trimmed V and J ends, which lost 2 bases and 4 bases, there was a span of 11 bases. The CDR3 totals 13 residues.

A word on this clone: Other DNA sequences from this sample encode an identical CDR3 as well. The chain links TRBV30 to TRBJ2-7; TRBD1 matches 11 bases. Germline CDR1 is GTSNPN and CDR2 is SVGIG (reference sequence). With 4 bases clipped from V and 2 bases from J, the junction kept 4 bases outside the gene matches. The CDR3 runs to 14 residues. DNA for the CDR3: TGTGCCTGGACCGGGACAGGGGGGCCCTACGAGCAGTACTTC. Its protein product is CAWTGTGGPYEQYF.